The rows below give T cell receptor beta chains drawn from one sample of a study of metastatic and nonmetastatic thyroid tumors. TCRdb re-analyzed the PCR reads through MiXCR. The table includes some 86,000 clones, under 15% detected once. Input material: tumor tissue. The source of these receptors is a female donor with papillary thyroid cancer or a benign thyroid nodule (not recorded which). Some clones in this sample may be carry-over from other donors' samples. Each CDR3 is given with its conserved first and last residue. Fields, in order: V gene, CDR3 length, CDR3 protein.

v_call: TRBV2
cdr3_length: 11
cdr3_aa: CASGQPYEQYF

v_call: TRBV9
cdr3_length: 14
cdr3_aa: CASSVAPGGTEAFF

v_call: TRBV10-3
cdr3_length: 14
cdr3_aa: CAISDGTGGQPQHF

v_call: TRBV20-1
cdr3_length: 14
cdr3_aa: CSAPPSGNYNEQFF

v_call: TRBV2
cdr3_length: 14
cdr3_aa: CASSDGGGNTEAFF

v_call: TRBV6-2/TRBV6-3
cdr3_length: 18
cdr3_aa: CASRRQTSGFSPEREQYF

v_call: TRBV27
cdr3_length: 16
cdr3_aa: CASSLSRDSFPYEQYF

v_call: TRBV10-3
cdr3_length: 15
cdr3_aa: CAISVAPDGNYGYTF

v_call: TRBV28
cdr3_length: 10
cdr3_aa: CASNQGMAFF

v_call: TRBV10-3
cdr3_length: 16
cdr3_aa: CAISESSVQPHGGYTF

v_call: TRBV10-2
cdr3_length: 15
cdr3_aa: CASSGLAGGPHEQYF

v_call: TRBV20-1
cdr3_length: 12
cdr3_aa: CSARARSYEQYF

v_call: TRBV30
cdr3_length: 12
cdr3_aa: CAGLGGRTEAFF

v_call: TRBV29-1
cdr3_length: 15
cdr3_aa: CSIRGLAGAPDTQYF

v_call: TRBV10-3
cdr3_length: 13
cdr3_aa: CAISESMEQPQHF

v_call: TRBV7-8
cdr3_length: 13
cdr3_aa: CASSLVRGYEQYF

v_call: TRBV6-1
cdr3_length: 14
cdr3_aa: CASSGDWGEGEQFF

v_call: TRBV19
cdr3_length: 13
cdr3_aa: CASSGQESYEQYF

v_call: TRBV6-1
cdr3_length: 17
cdr3_aa: CASSEFRQGMVADTQYF

v_call: TRBV9
cdr3_length: 13
cdr3_aa: CASSESGTYEQYF

v_call: TRBV6-1
cdr3_length: 14
cdr3_aa: CASSWARGQETQYF

v_call: TRBV2
cdr3_length: 14
cdr3_aa: CASSSVTGIYEQYF

v_call: TRBV12-3/TRBV12-4
cdr3_length: 15
cdr3_aa: CASSTGGPAKNIQYF

v_call: TRBV30
cdr3_length: 14
cdr3_aa: CAWRELDYYNEQFF

v_call: TRBV20-1
cdr3_length: 13
cdr3_aa: CSATDGGGQPQHF

v_call: TRBV2
cdr3_length: 15
cdr3_aa: CASSEASGRSYEQYF

v_call: TRBV2
cdr3_length: 14
cdr3_aa: CASSKQGGENIQYF

v_call: TRBV20-1
cdr3_length: 15
cdr3_aa: CSAPRESGRANEQFF

v_call: TRBV25-1
cdr3_length: 12
cdr3_aa: CAIRGGAEKLFF

v_call: TRBV28
cdr3_length: 14
cdr3_aa: CASIVQGSVYGYTF

v_call: TRBV7-3
cdr3_length: 16
cdr3_aa: CASSARLAGAYNEQFF

v_call: TRBV7-6
cdr3_length: 12
cdr3_aa: CASRRSSYEQYF

v_call: TRBV2
cdr3_length: 12
cdr3_aa: CASGGTNTEAFF

v_call: TRBV7-8
cdr3_length: 14
cdr3_aa: CASSLVGGYTEAFF

v_call: TRBV2
cdr3_length: 14
cdr3_aa: CASSEGALMRAAFF

v_call: TRBV5-1
cdr3_length: 17
cdr3_aa: CASSSAPGTRAYNEQFF

v_call: TRBV12-3/TRBV12-4
cdr3_length: 13
cdr3_aa: CASTSLGRDEQYF

v_call: TRBV7-2
cdr3_length: 13
cdr3_aa: CASSLIDNQPQHF